These T cell receptor beta chains were read from a single sample in a study of T cells after yellow fever vaccination. TCRdb reprocessed the 5' RACE reads via MiXCR and lists one record per CDR3 protein. The profile shows a few hundred thousand distinct CDR3 sequences, 6% to 7.5% of them singletons. The sequenced sample was CD4+ T cells sorted from PBMCs, obtained 15 days after the yellow fever booster vaccination. The receptors here all came from a man aged 30-40 years who received the YFV17D yellow fever vaccine. Both conserved end residues are part of each CDR3. D genes are given only for firm matches. A row's size may be missing; if present it is once, few, many or a size class.

j_call d_call v_call clone_size cdr3_aa cdr3_nt
TRBJ1-5 NA TRBV20-1 NA CSASVGGVDQPQHF TGCAGTGCTAGTGTAGGGGGGGTCGATCAGCCCCAGCATTTT
TRBJ1-1 NA TRBV7-2 few CASSYSRNTEAFF TGTGCCAGCAGCTACTCGAGGAACACTGAAGCTTTCTTT
TRBJ2-3 TRBD2 TRBV7-1 NA CASSSSPTSGRANPSTDTQYF TGTGCCAGCAGCTCCAGCCCCACTAGCGGGAGGGCAAACCCTAGCACAGATACGCAGTATTTT
TRBJ2-7 NA TRBV5-6 many CASSFWTKSYEQYF TGTGCCAGCAGCTTCTGGACAAAGAGCTACGAGCAGTACTTC
TRBJ2-1 TRBD2 TRBV3-1 NA CATSQDPGLADEQFF TGTGCCACCAGCCAAGATCCGGGACTAGCGGATGAGCAGTTCTTC
TRBJ2-5 TRBD2 TRBV6-5 many CASRTSGIQETQYF TGTGCCAGCAGGACTAGCGGGATTCAAGAGACCCAGTACTTC
TRBJ2-2 NA TRBV14 many CASTLAINTGELFF TGTGCCAGTACTCTGGCGATAAACACCGGGGAGCTGTTTTTT
TRBJ1-2 NA TRBV20-1 few CSAARGGDYGYTF TGCAGTGCAGCCAGGGGAGGCGACTATGGCTACACCTTC
TRBJ2-5 NA TRBV12-3/TRBV12-4 many CASSLNLGGEETQYF TGTGCCAGCAGTTTAAATTTAGGCGGGGAAGAGACCCAGTACTTC
TRBJ1-1 NA TRBV4-3 few CASSQDASNTEAFF TGCGCCAGCAGCCAAGACGCGTCGAACACTGAAGCTTTCTTT
TRBJ2-1 TRBD1 TRBV28 NA CASSTRWDRSYNEQFF TGTGCCAGCAGTACTAGGTGGGACAGGTCCTACAATGAGCAGTTCTTC
TRBJ1-5 NA TRBV28 few CASTGQRNQPQHF TGTGCCAGCACGGGGCAGCGCAATCAGCCCCAGCATTTT
TRBJ2-3 NA TRBV9 few CASSAYPRGGTDTQYF TGTGCCAGCAGCGCTTACCCGCGCGGGGGCACAGATACGCAGTATTTT
TRBJ2-1 TRBD2 TRBV20-1 NA CSARPGLAGVDEQFF TGCAGTGCTAGACCCGGACTAGCGGGAGTAGATGAGCAGTTCTTC
TRBJ2-7 NA TRBV15 NA CATSSDRGSYEQYF TGTGCCACCAGCAGTGATAGGGGCTCCTACGAGCAGTACTTC
TRBJ2-7 NA TRBV27 NA CASIYSERRLGEQYF TGTGCCAGCATCTATTCGGAGCGGAGGTTGGGCGAGCAGTACTTC
TRBJ1-1 NA TRBV28 NA CASRPPARNTEAFF TGTGCCAGCCGACCCCCAGCGCGGAACACTGAAGCTTTCTTT
TRBJ2-2 TRBD1 TRBV20-1 once CSARGDRGPRMDTGELFF TGCAGTGCTAGGGGGGACAGGGGCCCGAGGATGGACACCGGGGAGCTGTTTTTT
TRBJ1-2 NA TRBV18 NA CASSPPEGYGYTF TGTGCCAGCTCACCACCAGAGGGATATGGCTACACCTTC
TRBJ1-5 NA TRBV7-2 NA CASSSQFNQPQHF TGTGCCAGCAGCTCACAGTTTAATCAGCCCCAGCATTTT
TRBJ2-5 TRBD2 TRBV7-9 NA CASSLVGAGAQETQYF TGTGCCAGCAGCTTAGTTGGAGCGGGGGCACAAGAGACCCAGTACTTC
TRBJ2-2 TRBD2 TRBV20-1 few CSATSGRATGELFF TGCAGTGCTACTAGCGGGAGGGCCACCGGGGAGCTGTTTTTT
TRBJ2-3 NA TRBV10-3 few CAIRGASSTDTQYF TGTGCCATCAGGGGGGCTAGCAGCACAGATACGCAGTATTTT
TRBJ2-2 TRBD2 TRBV5-1 many CASSFSGSTGELFF TGCGCCAGCAGCTTTAGCGGGAGCACCGGGGAGCTGTTTTTT
TRBJ2-3 NA TRBV28 NA CASSSSRTVYF TGTGCCAGCAGTTCCTCTAGGACTGTGTATTTT
TRBJ2-3 TRBD2 TRBV6-5 NA CASSYGFGAGGPGTDTQYF TGTGCCAGCAGTTACGGGTTTGGGGCGGGAGGGCCCGGCACAGATACGCAGTATTTT
TRBJ2-5 TRBD2 TRBV11-2 many CASSFRSGRARETQYF TGTGCCAGCAGCTTTAGAAGCGGGAGGGCCCGGGAGACCCAGTACTTC
TRBJ1-5 NA TRBV6-2/TRBV6-3 NA CASSYPSPVSNQPQHF TGTGCCAGCAGTTACCCATCGCCAGTTAGCAATCAGCCCCAGCATTTT
TRBJ2-1 NA TRBV7-8 many CASSAPGGNEQFF TGTGCCAGCAGCGCTCCTGGGGGCAATGAGCAGTTCTTC
TRBJ1-2 NA TRBV6-2/TRBV6-3 NA CASSGVGYGYTF TGTGCCAGCAGTGGAGTGGGATATGGCTACACCTTC
TRBJ2-3 NA TRBV29-1 few CSEKAAADTQYF TGCAGCGAGAAGGCCGCTGCAGATACGCAGTATTTT
TRBJ1-2 NA TRBV20-1 NA CSASHYYGYTF TGCAGTGCTAGTCATTACTATGGCTACACCTTC
TRBJ2-7 NA TRBV6-2/TRBV6-3 few CASRNPGSSYEQYF TGTGCCAGCAGAAATCCCGGGAGCTCCTACGAGCAGTACTTC
TRBJ2-1 NA TRBV5-1 many CASREGAIHNEQFF TGCGCCAGCAGAGAGGGCGCAATCCACAATGAGCAGTTCTTC
TRBJ2-1 TRBD2 TRBV20-1 few CSARDSSGRAHGQFF TGCAGTGCTAGAGATTCTAGCGGGAGGGCCCATGGGCAGTTCTTC
TRBJ2-5 NA TRBV12-3/TRBV12-4 NA CASSAIRETQYF TGTGCCAGCAGTGCCATCCGAGAGACCCAGTACTTC
TRBJ2-1 NA TRBV5-6 many CASSLRPDNEQFF TGTGCCAGCAGCTTGAGGCCCGACAATGAGCAGTTCTTC
TRBJ2-1 TRBD1 TRBV7-9 NA CASSLGQGVAPEQFF TGTGCCAGCAGCTTGGGACAGGGAGTTGCTCCTGAGCAGTTCTTC
TRBJ2-7 NA TRBV6-5 NA CASSYEAGGSYEQYF TGTGCCAGCAGTTACGAGGCCGGGGGATCCTACGAGCAGTACTTC
TRBJ2-5 NA TRBV25-1 many CASSFGGNQETQYF TGTGCCAGCAGTTTCGGAGGGAATCAAGAGACCCAGTACTTC
TRBJ2-2 NA TRBV15 few CATSRDTGELFF TGTGCCACCAGCAGAGACACCGGGGAGCTGTTTTTT
TRBJ2-3 TRBD2 TRBV15 few CATSREGTSPDTQYF TGTGCCACCAGCAGAGAGGGGACTAGCCCAGATACGCAGTATTTT
TRBJ2-7 TRBD2 TRBV19 many CASSESSAGKREQYF TGTGCCAGTAGTGAGTCCTCAGCGGGGAAAAGGGAGCAGTACTTC
TRBJ2-1 NA TRBV7-9 many CASSLLIGVDEQFF TGTGCCAGCAGCTTACTCATCGGGGTAGATGAGCAGTTCTTC
TRBJ2-3 NA TRBV18 many CASSPNPGDTQYF TGTGCCAGCTCACCGAACCCTGGGGATACGCAGTATTTT
TRBJ1-2 TRBD1 TRBV24-1 NA CATSDQQGGDYGYTF TGTGCCACCAGTGATCAACAGGGGGGGGACTATGGCTACACCTTC
TRBJ2-5 NA TRBV20-1 few CSARGGQETQYF TGCAGTGCTAGAGGGGGCCAAGAGACCCAGTACTTC
TRBJ2-7 NA TRBV7-8 few CASSLGGGVRRSYEQYF TGTGCCAGCAGCTTAGGGGGGGGCGTCCGACGCTCCTACGAGCAGTACTTC
TRBJ2-3 TRBD2 TRBV29-1 many CSVGTSRVDTQYF TGCAGCGTTGGGACTAGTCGCGTAGATACGCAGTATTTT
TRBJ2-7 NA TRBV12-3/TRBV12-4 few CASSTYRGGKGSNEQYF TGTGCCAGCAGTACTTATCGCGGGGGCAAAGGATCTAACGAGCAGTACTTC
TRBJ2-1 NA TRBV20-1 few CSARTSLDEQFF TGCAGTGCTAGAACGTCGCTCGATGAGCAGTTCTTC